This passage covers 7 T cell receptor beta chains from one sample sequenced in a study of blood T cell repertoires in COVID-19. The assay was immunoSEQ multiplex PCR, and TCRdb's table has in-frame clones only and misses some. The top ten clones hold roughly 3% of a sample with some 140,000 clones, about 79% of them seen once. Specimen: peripheral blood. These TCRs come from a woman older than 75 with acute or convalescent COVID-19.

This chain connects TRBV4-2 to TRBJ2-7; 9 bases agree with TRBD2. CDR1 LGHNA and CDR2 YNFKEQ come from the germline V gene. V lost 0 bases, J lost 2 bases, and 8 bases stayed unmatched. The CDR3 extends over 17 amino acids. CDR3 coding DNA: TGTGCCAGCAGCCAAGATAGGGGCGGGGGGGTCACCTACGAGCAGTACTTC. It encodes CASSQDRGGGVTYEQYF.

This sequence joins TRBV2 and TRBJ1-1, with D tentatively TRBD1 (5 bases). Trimming took off 3 bases at V and 4 bases at J, with 12 bases between the two ends. Germline CDR1 and CDR2: SNHLY and FYNNEI. CDR3 size: 14 residues. The CDR3 DNA reads TGTGCCAGCAGTGACGGACAAGGAGTCACTGAAGCTTTCTTT. Amino acids: CASSDGQGVTEAFF.

The chain couples TRBV4-1 to TRBJ1-4; D call uncertain. CDR3 size: 17 residues. Germline CDR1 MGHRA, CDR2 YSYEKL. Trimming took off 4 bases at V and 7 bases at J, with 22 bases between the two ends. The CDR3 coding sequence is TGCGCCAGCAGCCCTCTCGAATCCTGGCAGCCGGGTGAAAAACTGTTTTTT. This codes for CASSPLESWQPGEKLFF.

V and J are TRBV10-1 and TRBJ1-1; D might be TRBD1 (5 bases). Germline assignment: CDR1 WNHNN and CDR2 SYGVQD (reference sequence). Trimming shortened V by 5 bases and J by 3 bases, and 10 bases separated the two germline ends. This CDR3 comprises 13 residues. CDR3 in DNA: TGCGCCAGCAGTCAAGGGGTGGACACTGAAGCTTTCTTT. Its translation: CASSQGVDTEAFF.

The chain carries TRBV6-5 and TRBJ1-1; 7 positions agree with TRBD1. CDR3 length equals 14 residues. Germline CDR1 is MNHEY and CDR2 is SVGAGI. Trimming removed 4 bases from V and 5 bases from J; junction bases left unmatched: 7. CDR3 DNA: TGTGCCAGCAGTTCCGTATACAGGGGTACTGAAGCTTTCTTT. Encoded protein: CASSSVYRGTEAFF.

This clone was counted between two and nine times. The gene calls are TRBV27 and TRBJ1-5; 7 positions agree with TRBD1. J lost 9 bases, V lost 5 bases, and 13 bases had no gene match. The germline CDR1 and CDR2 sequences are MNHEY and SMNVEV (reference sequence). This CDR3 has 15 amino acids. Here the CDR3 DNA reads TGTGCCAGCAGTCTGACGACAGGGAGGCTATCGCCCCAGCATTTT. This codes for CASSLTTGRLSPQHF.

The chain uses TRBV14 and TRBJ1-2, with D hard to call. V was trimmed by 1 base and J by 5 bases, leaving 11 bases between them. The CDR3 length is 14 residues. CDR1 is SGHDN and CDR2 is FVKESK in the germline V gene. The DNA for the CDR3 is TGTGCCAGCAGCCAAGCCTCCGTCGGTTATGGCTACACCTTC. As protein: CASSQASVGYGYTF.